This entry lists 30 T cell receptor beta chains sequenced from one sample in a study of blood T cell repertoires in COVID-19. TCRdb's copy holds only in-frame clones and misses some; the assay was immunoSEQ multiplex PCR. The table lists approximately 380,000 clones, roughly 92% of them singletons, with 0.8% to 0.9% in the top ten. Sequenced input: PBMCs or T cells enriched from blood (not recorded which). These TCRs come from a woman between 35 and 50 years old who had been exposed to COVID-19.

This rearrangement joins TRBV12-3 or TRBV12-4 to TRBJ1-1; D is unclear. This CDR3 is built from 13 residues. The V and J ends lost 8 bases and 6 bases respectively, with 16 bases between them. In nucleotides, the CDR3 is TGTGCCAGCCTTGTGGGAGTCAGTCCTGAAGCTTTCTTT. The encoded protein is CASLVGVSPEAFF.

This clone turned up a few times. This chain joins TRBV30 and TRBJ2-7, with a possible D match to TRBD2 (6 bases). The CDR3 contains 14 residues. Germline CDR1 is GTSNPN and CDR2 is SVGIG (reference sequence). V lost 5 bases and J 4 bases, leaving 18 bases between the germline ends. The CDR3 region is CAWARRAPPYEQYF. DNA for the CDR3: TGTGCCTGGGCTAGGAGGGCGCCTCCTTACGAGCAGTACTTC.

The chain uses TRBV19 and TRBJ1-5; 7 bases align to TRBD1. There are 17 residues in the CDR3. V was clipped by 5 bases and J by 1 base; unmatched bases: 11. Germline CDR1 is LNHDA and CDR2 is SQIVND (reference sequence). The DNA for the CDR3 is TGTGCCAGTAGTTGGCCTCAGGGGGTATTGAGCAATCAGCCCCAGCATTTT. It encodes CASSWPQGVLSNQPQHF.

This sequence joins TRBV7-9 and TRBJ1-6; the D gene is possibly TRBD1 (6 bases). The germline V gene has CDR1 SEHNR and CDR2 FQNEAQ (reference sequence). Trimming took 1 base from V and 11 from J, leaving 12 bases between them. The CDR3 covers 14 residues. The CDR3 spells CASSLGEGVPPLHF. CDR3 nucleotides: TGTGCCAGCAGCTTAGGGGAGGGGGTCCCACCCCTCCACTTT.

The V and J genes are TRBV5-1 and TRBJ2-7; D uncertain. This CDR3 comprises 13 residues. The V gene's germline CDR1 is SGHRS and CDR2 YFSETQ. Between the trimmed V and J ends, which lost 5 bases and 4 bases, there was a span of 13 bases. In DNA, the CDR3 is TGCGCCAGCAGTTTTGTTTTCGGTTACGAGCAGTACTTC. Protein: CASSFVFGYEQYF.

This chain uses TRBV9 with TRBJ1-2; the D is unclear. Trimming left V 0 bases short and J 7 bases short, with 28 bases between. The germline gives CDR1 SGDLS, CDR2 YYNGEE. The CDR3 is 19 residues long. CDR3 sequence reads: CASSVAEETRREPGGGYTF. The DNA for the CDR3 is TGTGCCAGCAGCGTAGCTGAGGAAACCCGCCGGGAACCCGGTGGTGGCTACACCTTC.

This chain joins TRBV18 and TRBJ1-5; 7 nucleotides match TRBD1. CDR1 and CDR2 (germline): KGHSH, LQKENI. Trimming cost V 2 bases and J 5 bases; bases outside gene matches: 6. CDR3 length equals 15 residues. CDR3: CASSPAGGSYQPQHF. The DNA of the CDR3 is TGTGCCAGCTCACCAGCAGGGGGTTCTTATCAGCCCCAGCATTTT. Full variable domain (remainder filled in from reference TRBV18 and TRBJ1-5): NAGVMQNPRHLVRRRGQEARLRCSPMKGHSHVYWYRQLPEEGLKFMVYLQKENIIDESGMPKERFSAEFPKEGPSILRIQQVVRGDSAAYFCASSPAGGSYQPQHFGDGTRLSIL.

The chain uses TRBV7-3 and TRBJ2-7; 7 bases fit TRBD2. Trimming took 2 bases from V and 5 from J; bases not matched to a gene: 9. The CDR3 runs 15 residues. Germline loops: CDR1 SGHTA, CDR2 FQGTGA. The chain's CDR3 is CASSLGGPGRDEQYF. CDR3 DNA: TGTGCCAGCAGCTTAGGTGGGCCAGGGAGGGACGAGCAGTACTTC.

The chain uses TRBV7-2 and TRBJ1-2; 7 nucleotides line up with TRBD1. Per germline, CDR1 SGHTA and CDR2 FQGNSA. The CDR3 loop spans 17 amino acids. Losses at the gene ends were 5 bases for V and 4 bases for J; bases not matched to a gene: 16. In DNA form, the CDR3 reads TGTGCCAGCAGCCCACACCTACGGTCCCAGGGGGGCTATGGCTACACCTTC. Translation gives CASSPHLRSQGGYGYTF.

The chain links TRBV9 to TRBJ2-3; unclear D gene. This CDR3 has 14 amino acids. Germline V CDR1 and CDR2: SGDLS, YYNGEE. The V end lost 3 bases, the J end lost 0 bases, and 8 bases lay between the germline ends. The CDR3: CASSDLSSTDTQYF. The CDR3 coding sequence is TGTGCCAGCAGCGATTTGAGCAGCACAGATACGCAGTATTTT. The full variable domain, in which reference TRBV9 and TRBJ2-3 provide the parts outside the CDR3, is DSGVTQTPKHLITATGQRVTLRCSPRSGDLSVYWYQQSLDQGLQFLIQYYNGEERAKGNILERFSAQQFPDLHSELNLSSLELGDSALYFCASSDLSSTDTQYFGPGTRLTVL.

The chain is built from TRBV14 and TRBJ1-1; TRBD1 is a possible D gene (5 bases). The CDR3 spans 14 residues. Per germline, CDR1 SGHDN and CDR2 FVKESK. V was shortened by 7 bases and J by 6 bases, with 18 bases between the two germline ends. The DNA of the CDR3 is TGTGCCAGCACCCTCACAGGCGGTTTAGCTGAAGCTTTCTTT. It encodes CASTLTGGLAEAFF.

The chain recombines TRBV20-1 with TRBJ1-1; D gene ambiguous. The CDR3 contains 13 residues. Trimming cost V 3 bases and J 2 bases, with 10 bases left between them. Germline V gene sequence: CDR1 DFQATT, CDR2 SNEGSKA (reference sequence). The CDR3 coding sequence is TGCAGTGCTAGTCGACGGGGTAACACTGAAGCTTTCTTT. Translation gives CSASRRGNTEAFF.

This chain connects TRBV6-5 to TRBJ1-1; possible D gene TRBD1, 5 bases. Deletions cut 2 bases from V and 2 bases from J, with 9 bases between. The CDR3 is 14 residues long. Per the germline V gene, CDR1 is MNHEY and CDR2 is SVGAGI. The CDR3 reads CASSYRQGNTEAFF. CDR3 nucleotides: TGTGCCAGCAGTTACAGGCAGGGAAACACTGAAGCTTTCTTT.

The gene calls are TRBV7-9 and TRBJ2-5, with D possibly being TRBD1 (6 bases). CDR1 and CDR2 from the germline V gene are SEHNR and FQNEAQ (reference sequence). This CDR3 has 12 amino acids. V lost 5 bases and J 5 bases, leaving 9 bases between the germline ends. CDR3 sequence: CASSLGQETQYF. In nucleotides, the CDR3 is TGTGCCAGCAGCCTCGGACAGGAGACCCAGTACTTC. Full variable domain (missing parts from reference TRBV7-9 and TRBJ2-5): DTGVSQNPRHKITKRGQNVTFRCDPISEHNRLYWYRQTLGQGPEFLTYFQNEAQLEKSRLLSDRFSAERPKGSFSTLEIQRTEQGDSAMYLCASSLGQETQYFGPGTRLLVL.

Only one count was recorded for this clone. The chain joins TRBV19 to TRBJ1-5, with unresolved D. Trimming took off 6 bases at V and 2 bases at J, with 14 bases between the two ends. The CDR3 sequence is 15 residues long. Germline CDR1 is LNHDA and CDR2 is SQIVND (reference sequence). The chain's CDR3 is CASRLAVSGNQPQHF. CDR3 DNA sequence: TGTGCCAGTAGGTTGGCTGTCTCCGGCAATCAGCCCCAGCATTTT.

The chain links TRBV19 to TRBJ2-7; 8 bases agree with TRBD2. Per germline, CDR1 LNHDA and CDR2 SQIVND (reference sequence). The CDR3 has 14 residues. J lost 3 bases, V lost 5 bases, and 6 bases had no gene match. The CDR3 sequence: CASSAPGTSYEQYF. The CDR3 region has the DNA TGTGCCAGTAGTGCGCCCGGGACTAGCTACGAGCAGTACTTC.

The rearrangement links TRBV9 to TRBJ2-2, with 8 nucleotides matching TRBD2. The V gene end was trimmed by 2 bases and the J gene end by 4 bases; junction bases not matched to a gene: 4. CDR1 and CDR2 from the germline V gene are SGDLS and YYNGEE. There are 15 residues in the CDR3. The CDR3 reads CASSVYRGGTGELFF. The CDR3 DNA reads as TGTGCCAGCAGCGTTTACCGGGGGGGCACCGGGGAGCTGTTTTTT.

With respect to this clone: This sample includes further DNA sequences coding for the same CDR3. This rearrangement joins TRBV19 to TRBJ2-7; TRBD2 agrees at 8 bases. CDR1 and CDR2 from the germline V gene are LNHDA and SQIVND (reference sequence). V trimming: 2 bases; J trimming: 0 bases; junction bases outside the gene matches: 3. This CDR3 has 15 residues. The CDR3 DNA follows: TGTGCCAGTAGTATAAGTAGCGGGGACTCCTACGAGCAGTACTTC. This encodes CASSISSGDSYEQYF.

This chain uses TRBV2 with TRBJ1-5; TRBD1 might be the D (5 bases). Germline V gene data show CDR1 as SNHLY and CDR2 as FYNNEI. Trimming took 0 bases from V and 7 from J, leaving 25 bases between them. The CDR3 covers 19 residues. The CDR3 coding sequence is TGTGCCAGCAGTGAAGCATTTATTAGGGGCAGGCTTGGCGTCCAGCCCCAGCATTTT. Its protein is CASSEAFIRGRLGVQPQHF.

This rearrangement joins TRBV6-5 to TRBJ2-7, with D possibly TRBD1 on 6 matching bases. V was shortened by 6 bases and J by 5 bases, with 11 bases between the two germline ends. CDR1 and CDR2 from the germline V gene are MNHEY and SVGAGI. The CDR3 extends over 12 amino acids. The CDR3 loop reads CASRTGTNEQYF. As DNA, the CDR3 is TGTGCCAGCAGAACCGGGACAAACGAGCAGTACTTC.

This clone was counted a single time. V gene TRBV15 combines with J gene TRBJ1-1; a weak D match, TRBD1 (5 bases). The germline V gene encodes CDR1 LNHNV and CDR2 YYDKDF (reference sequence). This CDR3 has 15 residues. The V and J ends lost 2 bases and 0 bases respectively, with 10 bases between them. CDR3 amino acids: CATSRKTVLNTEAFF. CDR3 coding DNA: TGTGCCACCAGCAGAAAGACAGTTTTGAACACTGAAGCTTTCTTT.

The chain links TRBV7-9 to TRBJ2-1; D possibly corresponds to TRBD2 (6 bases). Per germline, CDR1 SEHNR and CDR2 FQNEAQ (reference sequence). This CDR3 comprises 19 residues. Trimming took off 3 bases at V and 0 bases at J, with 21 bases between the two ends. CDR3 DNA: TGTGCCAGCAGCTTGCAAAGTTGGGGGGTCCCCTTCTCCTACAATGAGCAGTTCTTC. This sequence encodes CASSLQSWGVPFSYNEQFF. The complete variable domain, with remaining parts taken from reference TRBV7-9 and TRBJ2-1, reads DTGVSQNPRHKITKRGQNVTFRCDPISEHNRLYWYRQTLGQGPEFLTYFQNEAQLEKSRLLSDRFSAERPKGSFSTLEIQRTEQGDSAMYLCASSLQSWGVPFSYNEQFFGPGTRLTVL.

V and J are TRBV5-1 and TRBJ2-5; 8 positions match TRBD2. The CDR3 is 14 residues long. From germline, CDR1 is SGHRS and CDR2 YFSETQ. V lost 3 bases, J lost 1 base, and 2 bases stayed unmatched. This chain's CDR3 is CASSSRGGQETQYF. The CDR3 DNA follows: TGCGCCAGCAGCTCCCGGGGGGGCCAAGAGACCCAGTACTTC. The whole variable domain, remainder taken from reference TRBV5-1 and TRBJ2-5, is KAGVTQTPRYLIKTRGQQVTLSCSPISGHRSVSWYQQTPGQGLQFLFEYFSETQRNKGNFPGRFSGRQFSNSRSEMNVSTLELGDSALYLCASSSRGGQETQYFGPGTRLLVL.

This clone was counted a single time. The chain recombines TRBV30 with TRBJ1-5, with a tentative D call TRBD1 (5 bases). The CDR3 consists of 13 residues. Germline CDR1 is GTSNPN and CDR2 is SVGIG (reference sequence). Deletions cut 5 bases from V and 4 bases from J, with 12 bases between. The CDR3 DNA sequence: TGTGCCTGGTGGGCCGGGGGAAATCAGCCCCAGCATTTT. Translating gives CAWWAGGNQPQHF. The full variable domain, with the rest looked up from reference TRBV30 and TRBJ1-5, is SQTIHQWPATLVQPVGSPLSLECTVEGTSNPNLYWYRQAAGRGLQLLFYSVGIGQISSEVPQNLSASRPQDRQFILSSKKLLLSDSGFYLCAWWAGGNQPQHFGDGTRLSIL.

The CDR3 DNA is TGTGCCAGCAGTTTACGACTTGCCGGGGAGCTGTTTTTT. Protein: CASSLRLAGELFF. The gene calls are TRBV27 and TRBJ2-2; D unresolved. The V and J ends lost 2 bases and 6 bases respectively, with 7 bases between them. The germline V gene has CDR1 MNHEY and CDR2 SMNVEV (reference sequence). The CDR3 consists of 13 residues.

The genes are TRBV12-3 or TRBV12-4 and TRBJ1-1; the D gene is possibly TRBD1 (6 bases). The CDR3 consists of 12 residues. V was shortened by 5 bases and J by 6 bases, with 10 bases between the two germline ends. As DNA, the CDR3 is TGTGCCAGCAGTGTAGGACAGTCTGAAGCTTTCTTT. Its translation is CASSVGQSEAFF.

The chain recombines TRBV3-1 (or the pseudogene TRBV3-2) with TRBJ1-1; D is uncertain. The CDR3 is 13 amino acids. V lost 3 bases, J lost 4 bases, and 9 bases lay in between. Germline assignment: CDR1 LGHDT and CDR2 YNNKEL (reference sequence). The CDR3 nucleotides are TGTGCCAGCAGCCACGGCGGTGTCACTGAAGCTTTCTTT. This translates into CASSHGGVTEAFF.

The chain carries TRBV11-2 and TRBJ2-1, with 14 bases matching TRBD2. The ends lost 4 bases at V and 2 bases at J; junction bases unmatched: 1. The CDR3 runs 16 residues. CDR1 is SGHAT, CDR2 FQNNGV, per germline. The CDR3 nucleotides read TGTGCCAGCAGCTCGACTAGCGGGGGGGCCTACAATGAGCAGTTCTTC. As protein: CASSSTSGGAYNEQFF.

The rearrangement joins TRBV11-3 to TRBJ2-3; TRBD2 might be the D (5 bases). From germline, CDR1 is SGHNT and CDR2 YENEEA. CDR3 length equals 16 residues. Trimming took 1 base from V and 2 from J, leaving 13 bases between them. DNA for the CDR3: TGTGCCAGCAGCTTAGGGCCTAGCAGCTTCACAGATACGCAGTATTTT. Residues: CASSLGPSSFTDTQYF.

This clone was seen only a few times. CDR3 residues: CASSQWTSGTYEQYF. In DNA, the CDR3 is TGTGCCAGCAGCCAATGGACTAGCGGAACCTACGAGCAGTACTTC. V is TRBV5-4 and J is TRBJ2-7, with 10 nucleotides matching TRBD2. V shed 4 bases, J shed 2 bases, and the junction held 6 bases outside the gene matches. The CDR3 consists of 15 residues. The germline CDR1 and CDR2 sequences are SGHNT and YYREEE (reference sequence).